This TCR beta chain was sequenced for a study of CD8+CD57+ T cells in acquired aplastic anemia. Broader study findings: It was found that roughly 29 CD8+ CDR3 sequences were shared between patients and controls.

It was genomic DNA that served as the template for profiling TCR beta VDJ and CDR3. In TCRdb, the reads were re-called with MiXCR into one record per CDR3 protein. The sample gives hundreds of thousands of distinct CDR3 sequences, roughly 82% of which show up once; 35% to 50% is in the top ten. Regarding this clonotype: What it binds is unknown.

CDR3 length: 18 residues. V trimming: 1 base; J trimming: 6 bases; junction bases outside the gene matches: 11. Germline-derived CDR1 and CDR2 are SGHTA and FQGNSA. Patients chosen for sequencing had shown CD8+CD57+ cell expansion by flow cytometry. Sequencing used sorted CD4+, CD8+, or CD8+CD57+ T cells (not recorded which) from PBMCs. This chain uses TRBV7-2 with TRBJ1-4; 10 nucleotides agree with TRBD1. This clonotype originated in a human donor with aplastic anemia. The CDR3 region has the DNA TGTGCCAGCAGCTTAGGGGCAGACAGGGGGCTTTCTCATGAAAAACTGTTTTTT. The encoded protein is CASSLGADRGLSHEKLFF.